This T cell receptor (beta chain) is from a study of CD8+CD57+ T cells in acquired aplastic anemia. This clonotype came up many times. Antigen: not known. Study-wide points: A set of approximately 30 CD8+ CDR3 sequences was shared between patients and controls, and these sequences appeared highly expressed in patients.

Profiling of TCR beta VDJ combinations and CDR3 sequences used genomic DNA as template. TCRdb re-called the reads through MiXCR, storing one row per CDR3 protein. The sample includes approximately 190,000 distinct CDR3 sequences, approximately 50% of them seen just once. The germline V and J ends were trimmed by 2 bases and 2 bases, with 10 bases remaining between them. The CDR3 has 15 residues. Germline CDR1 reads SGHRS; CDR2 reads YFSETQ. Previously, flow cytometry had revealed CD8+CD57+ cell expansion in the patients chosen for sequencing. Acquired aplastic anemia of severe grade affected all patients. The study sampled blood from patients who had received no therapy.

Sample: sorted CD4+, CD8+, or CD8+CD57+ T cells (not recorded which) from PBMCs. The sequence was collected from a human donor with aplastic anemia. The gene calls are TRBV5-1 and TRBJ2-2, with D possibly being TRBD1 (6 bases). The CDR3 loop is CASSFRGPNTGELFF. CDR3 DNA: TGCGCCAGCAGCTTCAGGGGACCAAACACCGGGGAGCTGTTTTTT.